The present T cell receptor beta chain was sequenced within a study of blood T cell repertoires in COVID-19. V was clipped by 4 bases and J by 6 bases; unmatched bases: 12. This CDR3 has 15 residues. CDR1 and CDR2 from the germline V gene are SGHDT and YYEEEE. The protocol was immunoSEQ multiplex PCR, while the TCRdb copy is restricted to in-frame clones and leaves out a portion. The sample carries about 300,000 clones, roughly 89% recorded once. The V call is TRBV5-6, the J call TRBJ1-2, with 7 bases identical to TRBD1. This receptor was taken from a woman under 40 with COVID-19, enrolled during active disease. Material: peripheral blood. The CDR3 region is CASSHEGQGVDGYTF. Here the CDR3 DNA reads TGTGCCAGCAGCCATGAAGGGCAGGGGGTCGATGGCTACACCTTC.